These T cell receptor beta chains were read from a single sample in a study of human T cells and chemical hapten exposure. TCRdb used MiXCR to reprocess the RACE reads, holding one entry per CDR3 protein. The sample consists of roughly 32,000 distinct CDR3 sequences, about 5% of them appearing once. Sample: whole blood, taken in connection with sensitization to the hapten diphenylcyclopropenone (DPC). The receptors were gathered from a man under 40 with alopecia areata. Some clones in this sample may be carry-over from other donors' samples. The CDR3 runs from the conserved cysteine through the conserved F or W. The order of the fields is J gene, clone size, D gene, V gene, CDR3 DNA, CDR3 protein. The D gene is left open where the match is weak. A row's size may be missing; if present it is once, few, many or a size class.

TRBJ1-2,many,-,TRBV7-9,TGTGCCAGCCTACCTGGGGGAACCAGGGGCTACACCTTC,CASLPGGTRGYTF
TRBJ1-6,many,-,TRBV4-3,TGCGCCAGCAGCCTCGCCGGTAGGCAGGGTAATTCACCCCTCCACTTT,CASSLAGRQGNSPLHF
TRBJ1-1,many,-,TRBV21-1,TGTGCCAGCAGCAAACTCCCCGGACCGACAGCGAACACTGAAGCTTTCTTT,CASSKLPGPTANTEAFF
TRBJ2-1,many,-,TRBV12-3/TRBV12-4,TGTGCCAGCAGCCAGGGCCCCATTGAGCAGTTCTTC,CASSQGPIEQFF
TRBJ1-5,many,-,TRBV12-3/TRBV12-4,TGTGCCAGCAGTTTAGCGGCAGGGTTAAAGGATCAGCCCCAGCATTTT,CASSLAAGLKDQPQHF
TRBJ2-5,many,-,TRBV7-9,TGTGCCAGCAGCTTAGAAGCGGACCAAGAGACCCAGTACTTC,CASSLEADQETQYF
TRBJ1-1,many,-,TRBV20-1,TGCAGTGCTAGAGATTCCCTGGCGAACACTGAAGCTTTCTTT,CSARDSLANTEAFF
TRBJ1-3,many,-,TRBV5-6,TGTGCCAGCAGCTTGGGGATGAACACCATATATTTT,CASSLGMNTIYF
TRBJ2-7,many,-,TRBV6-1,TGTGCCAGCAGTGAGACAGCGAGCTCCTACGAGCAGTACTTC,CASSETASSYEQYF
TRBJ2-5,many,-,TRBV19,TGTGCCAGTAGCCCCGTACAGATCTTC,CASSPVQIF
TRBJ1-1,many,-,TRBV7-9,TGTGCCAGCAGCCTCATGGGCCAGGGCTCCACTGAAGCTTTCTTT,CASSLMGQGSTEAFF
TRBJ2-3,many,TRBD2,TRBV29-1,TGCAGCGTTGAAGGGCGGGAGGCCACAGATACGCAGTATTTT,CSVEGREATDTQYF
TRBJ2-1,many,-,TRBV11-3,TGTGCCAGCAGCCGTGGTGGGCACAATGAGCAGTTCTTC,CASSRGGHNEQFF
TRBJ2-7,many,TRBD2,TRBV7-2,TGTGCCAGCAGCTTAGTCGAGGGAGGGCAACCCGAGCAGTACTTC,CASSLVEGGQPEQYF
TRBJ2-1,-,-,TRBV20-1,TGCAGTGCCCTTGGAGACGGAAGCTCCTACAATGAGCAGTTCTTC,CSALGDGSSYNEQFF
TRBJ2-1,many,TRBD2,TRBV7-9,TGTGCCAGCAGCCGAAGCGGGGTAGGGGCAGGTGAGCAGTTCTTC,CASSRSGVGAGEQFF
TRBJ1-1,many,-,TRBV7-9,TGTGCCAGCAGTCTATTACCCAACACTGAAGCTTTCTTT,CASSLLPNTEAFF
TRBJ2-3,many,-,TRBV9,TGTGCCAGCAGCGCAGAGGGGAAACAGGCGGCGGTTATCGTCACAGATACGCAGTATTTT,CASSAEGKQAAVIVTDTQYF
TRBJ2-7,many,-,TRBV3-2,TGTGCCAGCAGCCCTAGCGGGGGGGCCTTCTACGAGCAGTACTTC,CASSPSGGAFYEQYF
TRBJ1-5,many,TRBD1,TRBV7-2,TGTGCCAGCAGCTCAGACAGGGTTAGCAATCAGCCCCAGCATTTT,CASSSDRVSNQPQHF
TRBJ1-3,many,TRBD1,TRBV6-5,TGTGCCAGCAGTCCTACAGGGGGAAGCTCTGGAAACACCATATATTTT,CASSPTGGSSGNTIYF
TRBJ2-1,many,TRBD2,TRBV20-1,TGCAGTGCTAGCCAGTCGTTCGGGGGGGGCCGGAATGAGCAGTTCTTC,CSASQSFGGGRNEQFF
TRBJ1-6,many,-,TRBV6-1,TGTGCCAGCAGTGATGGGACACATTCCGATCCCCTCCACTTT,CASSDGTHSDPLHF
TRBJ1-3,-,-,TRBV20-1,TGCAGTGCTAGGACGGCCTCACCTACCATATATTTT,CSARTASPTIYF
TRBJ2-2,many,-,TRBV5-8,TGTGCCAGCAGCTTCATACGGGGGAACACCGGGGAGCTGTTTTTT,CASSFIRGNTGELFF
TRBJ2-6,many,-,TRBV7-2,TGTGCCAGCAGCTTAGGACACTCTGGGGCCAACGTCCTGACTTTC,CASSLGHSGANVLTF
TRBJ1-5,-,TRBD1,TRBV7-2,TGTGCCAGCAATCTGGGACAGGGAGGACAGCCCCAGCATTTT,CASNLGQGGQPQHF
TRBJ2-7,-,-,TRBV20-1,TGCAGTGCTAGAGATCGGGACATAATTTACGAGCAGTACTTC,CSARDRDIIYEQYF
TRBJ2-7,-,-,TRBV19,TGTGCCAGTAGTAAGCATACATCCTACGAGCAGTACTTC,CASSKHTSYEQYF
TRBJ2-6,many,TRBD1,TRBV7-2,TGTGCCAGCAGCTCAGTGACAGGGTTAAGAGGGGCCAACGTCCTGACTTTC,CASSSVTGLRGANVLTF
TRBJ2-5,many,-,TRBV12-3/TRBV12-4,TGTGCCAGCACGGGGGGCGGTGAGACCCAGTACTTC,CASTGGGETQYF
TRBJ2-5,few,TRBD1,TRBV6-2/TRBV6-3,TGTGCCAGCAGCTCGGGACAGAACCAAGAGACCCAGTACTTC,CASSSGQNQETQYF
TRBJ2-3,many,TRBD2,TRBV15,TGTGCCACCAGCAGATTTGCGGCGGGGGGCACAGATACGCAGTATTTT,CATSRFAAGGTDTQYF
TRBJ1-6,many,TRBD1,TRBV13,TGTGCCAGCAGCCTCGGGGACAGGCGAAGCGGATCACCCCTCCACTTT,CASSLGDRRSGSPLHF
TRBJ2-3,medium-sized,-,TRBV29-1,TGCAGCGCCCCCTCAGAAGGGCAGGGAACAGATACGCAGTATTTT,CSAPSEGQGTDTQYF
TRBJ2-4,-,TRBD1,TRBV19,TGTGCCAGTAGTGTCCCGGGACAGGGGGGTCTGGCCAAAAACATTCAGTACTTC,CASSVPGQGGLAKNIQYF
TRBJ1-5,many,-,TRBV20-1,TGCAGTGCTAGCTTAGAGGGGAGCAATCAGCCCCAGCATTTT,CSASLEGSNQPQHF
TRBJ2-5,-,TRBD2,TRBV3-1,TGTGCCAGCAGCCACACCATGGATACTAGCGGCTATGGGACCCAGTACTTC,CASSHTMDTSGYGTQYF
TRBJ2-7,many,TRBD1,TRBV7-9,TGTGCCAGCAGTTGGGGACAGGGGTACGAGCAGTACTTC,CASSWGQGYEQYF
TRBJ2-2,many,TRBD2,TRBV7-6,TGTGCCAGCAGCTCGCAGGCGGGGGGGCCGGGCACCGGGGAGCTGGGGCCGGGCACCGGGGAGCTGTTTTTT,CASSSQAGGPGTGELGPGTGELFF
TRBJ2-5,many,-,TRBV5-1,TGCGCCAGCAGGGAGGGACGCGTAGGCGGAGAGACCCAGTACTTC,CASREGRVGGETQYF
TRBJ1-5,few,-,TRBV12-3/TRBV12-4,TGTGCCAGCAGGGGGGGCTACCAACATCAGCCCCAGCATTTT,CASRGGYQHQPQHF
TRBJ1-1,many,-,TRBV14,TGTGCCAGCAGCCGGGGGGGCACTGAAGCTTTCTTT,CASSRGGTEAFF
TRBJ2-2,many,TRBD1,TRBV2,TGTGCCAGCAGTGTTACAGGGGGCGCGCCCGGGGAGCTGTTTTTT,CASSVTGGAPGELFF
TRBJ2-5,many,-,TRBV29-1,TGCAGCGGCCGGGACGGAAAAGAGACCCAGTACTTC,CSGRDGKETQYF